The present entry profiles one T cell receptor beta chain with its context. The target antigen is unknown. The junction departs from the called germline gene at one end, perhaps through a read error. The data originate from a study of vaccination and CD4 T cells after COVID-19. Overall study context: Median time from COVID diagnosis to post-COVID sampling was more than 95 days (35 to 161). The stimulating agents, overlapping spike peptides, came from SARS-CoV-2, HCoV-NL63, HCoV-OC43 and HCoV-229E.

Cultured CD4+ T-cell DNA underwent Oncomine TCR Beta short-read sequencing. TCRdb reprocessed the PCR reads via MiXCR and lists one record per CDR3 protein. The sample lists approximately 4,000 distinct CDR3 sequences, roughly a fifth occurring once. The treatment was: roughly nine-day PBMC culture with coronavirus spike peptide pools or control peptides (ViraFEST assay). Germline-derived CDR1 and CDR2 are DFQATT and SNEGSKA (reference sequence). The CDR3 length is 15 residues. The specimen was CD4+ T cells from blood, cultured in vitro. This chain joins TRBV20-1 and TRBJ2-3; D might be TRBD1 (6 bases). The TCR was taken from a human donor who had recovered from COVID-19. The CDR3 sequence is CSTRDRRGWTDTQYF. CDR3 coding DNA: TGCAGTACTAGAGATCGAAGGGGGTGGACAGATACGCAGTATTTT.